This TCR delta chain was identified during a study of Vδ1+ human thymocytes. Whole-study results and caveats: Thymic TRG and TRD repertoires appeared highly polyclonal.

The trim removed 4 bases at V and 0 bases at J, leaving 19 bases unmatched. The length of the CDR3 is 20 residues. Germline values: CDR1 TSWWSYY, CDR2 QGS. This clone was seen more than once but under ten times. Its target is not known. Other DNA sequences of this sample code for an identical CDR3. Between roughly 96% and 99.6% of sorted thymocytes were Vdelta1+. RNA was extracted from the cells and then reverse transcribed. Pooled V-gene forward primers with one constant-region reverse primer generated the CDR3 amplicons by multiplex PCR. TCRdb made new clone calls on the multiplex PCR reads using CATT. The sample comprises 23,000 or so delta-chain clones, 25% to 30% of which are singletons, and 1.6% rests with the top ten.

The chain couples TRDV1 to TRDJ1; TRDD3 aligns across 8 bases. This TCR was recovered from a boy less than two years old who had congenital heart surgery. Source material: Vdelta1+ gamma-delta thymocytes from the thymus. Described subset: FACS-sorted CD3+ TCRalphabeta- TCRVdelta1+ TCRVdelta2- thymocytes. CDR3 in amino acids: CALGGPPWGPGGRYTDKLIF. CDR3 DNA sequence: TGTGCTCTTGGGGGACCCCCTTGGGGTCCTGGGGGACGGTACACCGATAAACTCATCTTT.